Listed below are T cell receptor beta chains from one sample, sequenced in a study of memory CD4+ T cells and cytomegalovirus serostatus. Clones were read by immunoSEQ multiplex PCR, and TCRdb kept only the in-frame ones, dropping some. The sample lists under 75,000 clones, roughly 80% occurring once. The sequencing input was memory CD4+ T cells from blood. These receptors originate from an adult in good health and CMV-seronegative. Some clones in this sample may be carry-over from other donors' samples. Each CDR3 is given with its conserved first and last residue. The order of the fields is D gene, V gene, clone size, J gene, CDR3 DNA, CDR3 protein. The D gene is left open where the match is weak. Clone size is given for some rows only: seen once, a few or many times, or a class if the clone is expanded.

NA	TRBV7-2	NA	TRBJ2-5	TGTGCCAGCAGCACTAGAGGAGAGACCCAGTACTTC	CASSTRGETQYF
NA	TRBV30	NA	TRBJ1-1	TGTGCCTGGATCCGGGTAACCCCCAAAAGATGGACTGAAGCTTTCTTT	CAWIRVTPKRWTEAFF
TRBD1	TRBV9	NA	TRBJ1-2	TGTGCCAGCAGCCCCCAGACAGGGGGCTTTGGCTACACCTTC	CASSPQTGGFGYTF
TRBD1	TRBV7-3	NA	TRBJ1-1	TGTGCCAGCAGCTTAAGAAGGGGGGCAGGGGGGACGGCCACTGAAGCTTTCTTT	CASSLRRGAGGTATEAFF
NA	TRBV10-3	NA	TRBJ2-7	TGTGCCGTCCAAGCCGGGACGCTTAGCCAACACGAGCAGTACTTC	CAVQAGTLSQHEQYF
NA	TRBV28	NA	TRBJ2-1	TGTGCCAGCAGTTTAGACTCCTACAATGAGCAGTTCTTC	CASSLDSYNEQFF
NA	TRBV11-2	NA	TRBJ1-4	TGTGCCAGCACCTTAAGTCCCGGGTCCCGAAAACTGTTTTTT	CASTLSPGSRKLFF
TRBD2	TRBV9	once	TRBJ2-1	TGTGCCAGCAGCTCGGGGACTAGCTACCACTCAATGGACAATGAGCAGTTCTTC	CASSSGTSYHSMDNEQFF
NA	TRBV7-9	NA	TRBJ2-5	TGTGCCAGCAGCTTAGTTGCTAGCGTGACCCAGTACTTC	CASSLVASVTQYF
NA	TRBV30	NA	TRBJ1-2	TGTGCCTGGAAATGGTGGACAGCTAACTATGGCTACACCTTC	CAWKWWTANYGYTF
NA	TRBV9	NA	TRBJ1-5	TGTGCCAGCAGCGTAGACAATAGCAATCAGCCCCAGCATTTT	CASSVDNSNQPQHF
NA	TRBV7-2	once	TRBJ1-2	TGTGCCAGCAGCTTCGGCCCCGCTAACTATGGCTACACCTTC	CASSFGPANYGYTF
NA	TRBV30	NA	TRBJ2-7	TGTGCCTGGAGTGTTGAGGGGAATAGCGAGCAGTACTTC	CAWSVEGNSEQYF
NA	TRBV5-1	NA	TRBJ2-5	TGCGCCAGCCGTCGGGGCTTCGGGGAGACCCAGTACTTC	CASRRGFGETQYF
NA	TRBV18	NA	TRBJ1-2	TGTGCCAGCTCAACCGGGACGTTAAACTATGGCTACACCTTC	CASSTGTLNYGYTF
NA	TRBV28	NA	TRBJ2-5	TGTGCCAGCAGTTTGGGACTGAGGGGGCAAGAGACCCAGTACTTC	CASSLGLRGQETQYF
NA	TRBV27	NA	TRBJ2-7	TGTGCCAGCAGTTTACGGGCCCAAAAGGACGGGATCTCCTACGAGCAGTACTTC	CASSLRAQKDGISYEQYF
TRBD1	TRBV7-9	NA	TRBJ2-7	TGTGCCAGCAGCTTAATCGGCGGGACAGGGATTTACGAGCAGTACTTC	CASSLIGGTGIYEQYF
NA	TRBV18	NA	TRBJ2-5	TGTGCCAGCTCACCGGGCAGCCAAGAGACCCAGTACTTC	CASSPGSQETQYF
NA	TRBV10-3	NA	TRBJ2-3	TGTGCCATCAGTGAGTACGCCGGAACAGATACGCAGTATTTT	CAISEYAGTDTQYF
NA	TRBV6-1	NA	TRBJ1-1	TGTGCCAGCATCGGAGGGCCAGGGTACACTGAAGCTTTCTTT	CASIGGPGYTEAFF
NA	TRBV7-2	NA	TRBJ1-1	TGTGCCAGCAGCTTTGGCAGGATTAGAAAGAACACTGAAGCTTTCTTT	CASSFGRIRKNTEAFF
NA	TRBV5-4	NA	TRBJ2-7	TGTGCCAGCAGCCCTCACGCTCCTAACGCGTACTCATACGAGCAGTACTTC	CASSPHAPNAYSYEQYF
TRBD1	TRBV28	once	TRBJ2-4	TGTGCCAGCCCCCCCCGGGACAGGGCGGGCGACAAAAACATTCAGTACTTC	CASPPRDRAGDKNIQYF
NA	TRBV6-6	once	TRBJ2-7	TGTGCCAGCAGACGCGGCCGAGCGGATTACGAGCAGTACTTC	CASRRGRADYEQYF
TRBD2	TRBV5-4	few	TRBJ2-4	TGTGCCAGCAGTCCTAGCGGGGGGGCTGTAGCCAAAAACATTCAGTACTTC	CASSPSGGAVAKNIQYF
NA	TRBV19	few	TRBJ1-2	TGTGCCAGCAACCCATGGCAGGAGGAGGATGGCTACACCTTC	CASNPWQEEDGYTF
NA	TRBV30	NA	TRBJ1-5	TGTGCCTGGAGTGTGTCCGCCGGGGGGTACAATCAGCCCCAGCATTTT	CAWSVSAGGYNQPQHF
NA	TRBV2	few	TRBJ2-7	TGTGCCAGCAGCACAGGGATCTACGAGCAGTACTTC	CASSTGIYEQYF
NA	TRBV30	NA	TRBJ1-2	TGTGCCTGGAGCCGCCTTGATAGGGGCTACACCTTC	CAWSRLDRGYTF
TRBD2	TRBV5-1	NA	TRBJ2-7	TGCGCCAGCAGTTCGATAGCGGGGGCCTCCTACGAGCAGTACTTC	CASSSIAGASYEQYF
TRBD1	TRBV7-8	NA	TRBJ1-5	TGTGCCAGCAGCCCACACCCTCCCGGGACAGCAAATCAGCCCCAGCATTTT	CASSPHPPGTANQPQHF
NA	TRBV6-1	NA	TRBJ2-7	TGTGCCAGCAGTGACGGGGGGCGCGGGAACTACGAGCAGTACTTC	CASSDGGRGNYEQYF
NA	TRBV7-7	NA	TRBJ2-5	TGTGCTAGCAGCTTAGGGGGGGACTCCGCCCGGGAGACCCAGTACTTC	CASSLGGDSARETQYF
TRBD2	TRBV5-1	NA	TRBJ2-1	TGCGCCAGCAGCCTCTCGTGGACTAGCGGGAGCTCCTACAATGAGCAGTTCTTC	CASSLSWTSGSSYNEQFF
NA	TRBV19	NA	TRBJ1-5	TGTGCCAGTAGTATAGCAGGGGCGCTTATGCAGCCCCAGCATTTT	CASSIAGALMQPQHF
NA	TRBV4-3	NA	TRBJ1-2	TGCGCCAGCAGCCACTCCAGGAGTACTCTGGGGGGCTACACCTTC	CASSHSRSTLGGYTF
NA	TRBV9	once	TRBJ2-5	TGTGCCAGCAGCGCAACGTACAAAGAGACCCAGTACTTC	CASSATYKETQYF
NA	TRBV12-2	NA	TRBJ2-2	TGTGCAAGTCGCTTAAGGGGTGACCACACCGGGGAGCTGTTTTTT	CASRLRGDHTGELFF
NA	TRBV6-1	few	TRBJ1-5	TGTGCCAGCAGTTGGAGCAGGGATGATCAGCCCCAGCATTTT	CASSWSRDDQPQHF
TRBD2	TRBV30	NA	TRBJ2-3	TGTGCCTGGAGTCCCACTAGCGGGTTCACAGATACGCAGTATTTT	CAWSPTSGFTDTQYF
NA	TRBV7-2	few	TRBJ2-5	TGTGCCAGCAGCCTCGGGTCTTCGACCAGGGAGACCCAGTACTTC	CASSLGSSTRETQYF
NA	TRBV15	NA	TRBJ1-4	TGTGCCACCAGCAGAGGCCCGGTGGAGCGACTGTTTTTT	CATSRGPVERLFF
TRBD1	TRBV30	NA	TRBJ1-5	TGTGCCTGGAGTGTCTTAGACAGGGGGCAGCCCCAGCATTTT	CAWSVLDRGQPQHF
TRBD2	TRBV29-1	NA	TRBJ2-1	TGCAGCGTGACTAGCGGGGTCTATAATGAGCAGTTCTTC	CSVTSGVYNEQFF
NA	TRBV5-1	NA	TRBJ1-3	TGCGCCAGCAGCTTGGGAGTGGGGGCGCGATCTGGAAACACCATATATTTT	CASSLGVGARSGNTIYF
NA	TRBV9	NA	TRBJ2-2	TGTGCCAGCAGCGTAGTATCGGCGGCAGGGGGGACCGGGGAGCTGTTTTTT	CASSVVSAAGGTGELFF